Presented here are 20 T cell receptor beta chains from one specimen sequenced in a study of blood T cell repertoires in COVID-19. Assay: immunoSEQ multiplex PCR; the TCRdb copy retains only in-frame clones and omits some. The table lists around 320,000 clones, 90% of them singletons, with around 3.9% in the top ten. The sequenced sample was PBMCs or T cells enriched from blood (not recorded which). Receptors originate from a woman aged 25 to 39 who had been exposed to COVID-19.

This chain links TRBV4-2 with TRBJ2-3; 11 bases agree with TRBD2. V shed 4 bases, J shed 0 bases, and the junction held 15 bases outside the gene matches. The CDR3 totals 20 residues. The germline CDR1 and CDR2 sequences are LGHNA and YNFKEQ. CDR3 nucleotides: TGTGCCAGCAGCCGCCAGACTAGCGGGACCTATGCTACTAGCACAGATACGCAGTATTTT. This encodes CASSRQTSGTYATSTDTQYF.

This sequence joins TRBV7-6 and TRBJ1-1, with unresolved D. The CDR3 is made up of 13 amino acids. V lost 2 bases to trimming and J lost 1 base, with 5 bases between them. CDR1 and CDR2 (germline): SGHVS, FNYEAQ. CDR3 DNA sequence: TGTGCCAGCAGCTTACCACAGAACACTGAAGCTTTCTTT. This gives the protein CASSLPQNTEAFF.

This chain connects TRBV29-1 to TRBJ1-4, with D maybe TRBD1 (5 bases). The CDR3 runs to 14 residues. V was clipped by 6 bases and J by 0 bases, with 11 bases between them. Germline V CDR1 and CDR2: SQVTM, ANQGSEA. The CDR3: CSVPGTTTNEKLFF. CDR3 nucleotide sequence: TGCAGCGTCCCGGGGACTACAACTAATGAAAAACTGTTTTTT.

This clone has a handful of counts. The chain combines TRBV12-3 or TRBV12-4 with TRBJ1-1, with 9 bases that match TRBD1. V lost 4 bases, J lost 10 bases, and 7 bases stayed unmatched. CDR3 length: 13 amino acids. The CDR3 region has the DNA TGTGCCAGCAGTTGGGACAGGGTCTATGGAGCTTTCTTT. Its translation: CASSWDRVYGAFF.

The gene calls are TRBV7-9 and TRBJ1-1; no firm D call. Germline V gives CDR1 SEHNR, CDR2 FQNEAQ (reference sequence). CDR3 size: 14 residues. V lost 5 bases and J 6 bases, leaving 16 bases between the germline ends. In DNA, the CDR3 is TGTGCCAGCAGCCGGGGAGGGAGGTCGCCTGAAGCTTTCTTT. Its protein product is CASSRGGRSPEAFF. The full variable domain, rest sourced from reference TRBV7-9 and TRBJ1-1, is DTGVSQNPRHKITKRGQNVTFRCDPISEHNRLYWYRQTLGQGPEFLTYFQNEAQLEKSRLLSDRFSAERPKGSFSTLEIQRTEQGDSAMYLCASSRGGRSPEAFFGQGTRLTVV.

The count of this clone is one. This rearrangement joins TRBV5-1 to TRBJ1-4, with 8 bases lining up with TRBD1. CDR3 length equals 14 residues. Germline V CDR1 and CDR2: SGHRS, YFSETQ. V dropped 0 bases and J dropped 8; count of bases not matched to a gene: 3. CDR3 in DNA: TGCGCCAGCAGCTTGGGTCAGGGGGCCGAAAAACTGTTTTTT. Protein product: CASSLGQGAEKLFF.

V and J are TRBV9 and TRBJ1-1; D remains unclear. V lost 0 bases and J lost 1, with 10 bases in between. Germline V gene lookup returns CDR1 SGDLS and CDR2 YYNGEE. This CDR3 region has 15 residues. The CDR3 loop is CASSVGSRTNTEAFF. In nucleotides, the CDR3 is TGTGCCAGCAGCGTAGGATCGCGAACGAACACTGAAGCTTTCTTT.

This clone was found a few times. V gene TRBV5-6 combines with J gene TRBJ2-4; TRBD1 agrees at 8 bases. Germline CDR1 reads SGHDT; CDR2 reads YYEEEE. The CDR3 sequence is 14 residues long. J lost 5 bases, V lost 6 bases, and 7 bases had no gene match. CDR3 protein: CASTQTGDENIQYF. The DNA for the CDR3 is TGTGCCAGCACCCAGACAGGGGATGAAAACATTCAGTACTTC.

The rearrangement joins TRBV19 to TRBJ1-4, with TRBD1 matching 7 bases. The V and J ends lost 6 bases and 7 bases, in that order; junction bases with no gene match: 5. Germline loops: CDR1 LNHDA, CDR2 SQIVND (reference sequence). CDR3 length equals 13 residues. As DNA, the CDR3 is TGTGCCAGTAGAGGGACAGACAGTGAAAAACTGTTTTTT. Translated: CASRGTDSEKLFF.

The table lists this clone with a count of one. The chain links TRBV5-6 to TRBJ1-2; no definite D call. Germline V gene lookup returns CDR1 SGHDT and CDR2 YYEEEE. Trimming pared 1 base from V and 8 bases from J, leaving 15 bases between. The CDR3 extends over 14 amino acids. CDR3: CASSLYSVRAGYTF. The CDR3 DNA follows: TGTGCCAGCAGCTTGTATTCGGTCCGAGCCGGCTACACCTTC.

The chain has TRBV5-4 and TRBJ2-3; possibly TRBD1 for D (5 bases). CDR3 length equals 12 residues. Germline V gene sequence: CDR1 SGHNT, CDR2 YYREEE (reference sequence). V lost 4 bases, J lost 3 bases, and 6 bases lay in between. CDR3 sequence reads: CASSRQTDTQYF. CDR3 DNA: TGTGCCAGCAGCCGACAGACAGATACGCAGTATTTT.

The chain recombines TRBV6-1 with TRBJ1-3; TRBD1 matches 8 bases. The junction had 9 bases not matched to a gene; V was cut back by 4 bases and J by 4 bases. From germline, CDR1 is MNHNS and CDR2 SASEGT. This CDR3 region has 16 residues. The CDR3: CASSGGQGWAGNTIYF. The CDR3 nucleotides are TGTGCCAGCAGTGGAGGACAGGGATGGGCAGGAAACACCATATATTTT.

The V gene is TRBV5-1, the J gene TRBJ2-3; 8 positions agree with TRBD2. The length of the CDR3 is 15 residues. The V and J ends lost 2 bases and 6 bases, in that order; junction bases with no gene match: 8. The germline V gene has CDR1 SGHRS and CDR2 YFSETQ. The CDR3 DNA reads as TGCGCCAGCAGCTTCCCCCCCGGGGGGGGCGATACGCAGTATTTT. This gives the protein CASSFPPGGGDTQYF. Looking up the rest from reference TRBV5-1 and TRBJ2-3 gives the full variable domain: KAGVTQTPRYLIKTRGQQVTLSCSPISGHRSVSWYQQTPGQGLQFLFEYFSETQRNKGNFPGRFSGRQFSNSRSEMNVSTLELGDSALYLCASSFPPGGGDTQYFGPGTRLTVL.

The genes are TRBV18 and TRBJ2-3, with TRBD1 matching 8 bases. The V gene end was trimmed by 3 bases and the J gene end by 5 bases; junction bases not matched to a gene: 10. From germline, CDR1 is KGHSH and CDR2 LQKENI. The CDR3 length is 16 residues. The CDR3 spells CASSPQSRGQRDTQYF. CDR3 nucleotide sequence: TGTGCCAGCTCACCGCAGTCCAGGGGGCAAAGAGATACGCAGTATTTT.

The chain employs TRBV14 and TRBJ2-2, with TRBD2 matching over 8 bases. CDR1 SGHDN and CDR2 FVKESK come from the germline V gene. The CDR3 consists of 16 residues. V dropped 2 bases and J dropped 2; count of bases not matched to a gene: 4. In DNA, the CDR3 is TGTGCCAGCAGCCAACTACGGACTAGCAACACCGGGGAGCTGTTTTTT. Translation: CASSQLRTSNTGELFF. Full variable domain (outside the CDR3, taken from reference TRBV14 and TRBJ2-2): EAGVTQFPSHSVIEKGQTVTLRCDPISGHDNLYWYRRVMGKEIKFLLHFVKESKQDESGMPNNRFLAERTGGTYSTLKVQPAELEDSGVYFCASSQLRTSNTGELFFGEGSRLTVL.

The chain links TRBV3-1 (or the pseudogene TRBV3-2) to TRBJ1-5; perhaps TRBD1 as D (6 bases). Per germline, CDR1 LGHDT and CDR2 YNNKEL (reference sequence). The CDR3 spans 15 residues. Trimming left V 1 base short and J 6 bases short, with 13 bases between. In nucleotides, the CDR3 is TGTGCCAGCAGCCAAGCCTTGGGAGGGGGTCAGCCCCAGCATTTT. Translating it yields CASSQALGGGQPQHF.

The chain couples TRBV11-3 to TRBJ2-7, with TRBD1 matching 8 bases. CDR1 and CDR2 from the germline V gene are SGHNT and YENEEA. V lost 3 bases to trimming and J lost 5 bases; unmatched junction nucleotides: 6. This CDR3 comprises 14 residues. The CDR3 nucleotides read TGTGCCAGCAGCTTGGCAGGGGGCATAGACGAGCAGTACTTC. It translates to CASSLAGGIDEQYF.

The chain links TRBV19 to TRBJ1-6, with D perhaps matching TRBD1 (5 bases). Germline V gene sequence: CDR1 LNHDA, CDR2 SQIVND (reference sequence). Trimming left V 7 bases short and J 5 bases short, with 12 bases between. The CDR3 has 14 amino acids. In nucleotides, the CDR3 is TGTGCCAGTAATAACGACAGAGATAATTCACCCCTCCACTTT. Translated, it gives CASNNDRDNSPLHF.

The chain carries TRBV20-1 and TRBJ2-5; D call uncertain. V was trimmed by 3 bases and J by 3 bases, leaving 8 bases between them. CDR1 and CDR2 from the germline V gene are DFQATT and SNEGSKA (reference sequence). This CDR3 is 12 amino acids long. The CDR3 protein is CSASIQEETQYF. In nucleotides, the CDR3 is TGCAGTGCTAGTATTCAGGAAGAGACCCAGTACTTC.

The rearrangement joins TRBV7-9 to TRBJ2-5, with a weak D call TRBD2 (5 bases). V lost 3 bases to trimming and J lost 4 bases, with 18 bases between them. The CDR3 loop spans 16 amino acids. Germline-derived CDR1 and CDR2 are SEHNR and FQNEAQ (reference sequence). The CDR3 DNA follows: TGTGCCAGCAGCTTTCTCCCGAGGGATGTAAGAGAGACCCAGTACTTC. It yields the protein CASSFLPRDVRETQYF.